These 21 T cell receptor beta chains share one sample of origin, sequenced in a study of blood T cell repertoires in COVID-19 (dated by TCRdb to 2019 to 2021). Library creation used the immunoSEQ multiplex PCR assay. The table was pulled from immuneACCESS by TCRdb, which kept in-frame rearrangements only. Such tables lose some clones; where checked, under half of the loss comes from unresolved V genes, and the rest has no known cause. Present in this sample are 65,000 to 90,000 clones, roughly four fifths of which were seen just once. The top ten constitute approximately 2.5% of the sample. Sequencing was carried out using peripheral blood. The source is a man in his 70s with COVID-19, enrolled during active disease.

This clone has only one observation. This CDR3 is CASSVGTSGGTYNEQFF. The CDR3 DNA reads TGTGCCAGCAGCGTAGGGACTAGCGGGGGAACCTACAATGAGCAGTTCTTC. The rearrangement links TRBV9 to TRBJ2-1; 13 bases map to TRBD2. Germline CDR1 reads SGDLS; CDR2 reads YYNGEE. The trim removed 0 bases at V and 2 bases at J, leaving 2 bases unmatched. The CDR3 is made up of 17 amino acids.

The genes are TRBV28 and TRBJ1-1, with TRBD1 identical over 9 bases. The J segment lost 4 bases and the V segment lost 5 bases, leaving 11 bases of the junction unmatched. This CDR3 comprises 16 residues. CDR1 is MDHEN, CDR2 SYDVKM, per germline. The CDR3 bases are TGTGCCAGCAGTCCGAGGACAGGGGATGTGAGCACTGAAGCTTTCTTT. This sequence encodes CASSPRTGDVSTEAFF.

The chain combines TRBV7-2 with TRBJ1-5; D remains ambiguous. Trimming removed 1 base at V and 7 bases at J, with 8 bases between. The CDR3 is 13 amino acids. Germline assignment: CDR1 SGHTA and CDR2 FQGNSA. The CDR3 nucleotides are TGTGCCAGCAGCTTAGGGGCTGGCCAGCCCCAGCATTTT. It translates to CASSLGAGQPQHF.

The sample holds one count of this clone. CDR3 DNA: TGTGCCAGCAGCGCGACAGGGCTTCGCAATGAGCAGTTCTTC. Its protein is CASSATGLRNEQFF. The V call is TRBV7-9, the J call TRBJ2-1; 7 bases map to TRBD1. Germline CDR1 reads SEHNR; CDR2 reads FQNEAQ (reference sequence). This CDR3 comprises 14 residues. V lost 5 bases and J lost 6; bases outside the gene matches: 7.

This rearrangement joins TRBV5-4 to TRBJ1-2, with D tentatively TRBD1 (5 bases). V dropped 4 bases and J dropped 4 bases, with 14 bases sitting between them. Germline CDR1 is SGHNT and CDR2 is YYREEE (reference sequence). The CDR3 is made up of 14 amino acids. The CDR3 region is CASSGQQAGYGYTF. CDR3 nucleotides: TGTGCCAGCAGCGGACAACAGGCTGGCTATGGCTACACCTTC.

The V and J genes are TRBV6-4 and TRBJ2-1; 10 nucleotides line up with TRBD2. Germline V gene sequence: CDR1 MRHNA, CDR2 SNTAGT. This CDR3 contains 14 residues. J lost 4 bases, V lost 3 bases, and 0 bases had no gene match. CDR3 DNA: TGTGCCAGCAGTGAAGCGGGAGGGTACAATGAGCAGTTCTTC. It yields the protein CASSEAGGYNEQFF.

The chain carries TRBV7-2 and TRBJ1-3; tentative D call: TRBD1 (5 bases). Germline V lookup: CDR1 SGHTA, CDR2 FQGNSA. Deletions cut 4 bases from V and 0 bases from J, with 7 bases between. The CDR3 runs 14 residues. The CDR3 spells CASSSDNSGNTIYF. DNA for the CDR3: TGTGCCAGCAGCTCGGACAACTCTGGAAACACCATATATTTT.

This clone appeared once. CDR3 DNA: TGTGCCACCCTAAGAGGGGGGGCCCACTACAATGAGCAGTTCTTC. This encodes CATLRGGAHYNEQFF. The chain couples TRBV15 to TRBJ2-1, with D possibly being TRBD2 (7 bases). The V gene lost 8 bases and the J gene lost 3 bases, with 17 bases spanning the gap. CDR1 and CDR2 (germline): LNHNV, YYDKDF (reference sequence). The CDR3 runs 15 residues.

J is TRBJ1-1 and V is TRBV27; D may be TRBD1 (5 bases). The CDR3 is 19 amino acids. The V end was cut by 5 bases, the J end by 0 bases, with 25 bases between. Germline lookup yields CDR1 MNHEY and CDR2 SMNVEV (reference sequence). CDR3 sequence: CASSPSRGDLILVNTEAFF. The CDR3 DNA follows: TGTGCCAGCAGTCCCTCTCGGGGGGATTTGATCTTAGTGAACACTGAAGCTTTCTTT.

The V call is TRBV7-9, the J call TRBJ2-6; D might be TRBD2 (6 bases). The CDR3 covers 17 residues. CDR1 is SEHNR and CDR2 is FQNEAQ in the germline V gene (reference sequence). V dropped 0 bases and J dropped 2 bases, with 11 bases sitting between them. This chain's CDR3 is CASSLAFWGAGANVLTF. In nucleotides, the CDR3 is TGTGCCAGCAGCTTAGCGTTTTGGGGGGCTGGGGCCAACGTCCTGACTTTC.

The chain has TRBV4-2 and TRBJ2-3; D is undetermined. V gave up 0 bases and J gave up 9 bases, with 16 bases separating them. The length of the CDR3 is 15 residues. From germline, CDR1 is LGHNA and CDR2 YNFKEQ. The CDR3 region has the DNA TGTGCCAGCAGCCAAGATCATTCCCCCCTAGGAACGCAGTATTTT. It translates to CASSQDHSPLGTQYF.

In regard to this clone: A read error is likely, as this CDR3 ends without the conserved phenylalanine or tryptophan. The limits of the CDR3 on the DNA are not certain, so only TCRdb's listed CDR3 is given. This chain links TRBV3-1 (or the pseudogene TRBV3-2) with TRBJ2-7; the table's D call, TRBD1, was not checked against the DNA. Including both end residues, the CDR3 is 13 amino acids long. Germline CDR1 reads LGHDT; CDR2 reads YNNKEL (reference sequence). CDR3 loop: CASSHDWSLTGPL.

The V and J genes are TRBV19 and TRBJ1-5; possibly TRBD1 for D (5 bases). Germline V gene sequence: CDR1 LNHDA, CDR2 SQIVND (reference sequence). V lost 5 bases and J 5 bases, leaving 13 bases between the germline ends. The CDR3 runs to 14 residues. The CDR3 coding sequence is TGTGCCAGTAGTCGGTGGCAGGGCTATCAGCCCCAGCATTTT. Translated: CASSRWQGYQPQHF.

This chain connects TRBV4-2 to TRBJ2-4; tentative D call: TRBD2 (7 bases). Germline values: CDR1 LGHNA, CDR2 YNFKEQ. CDR3 length equals 15 residues. V gave up 0 bases and J gave up 6 bases, with 12 bases separating them. CDR3 protein: CASSQEGGGLNIQYF. CDR3 coding DNA: TGTGCCAGCAGCCAAGAGGGAGGGGGGCTAAACATTCAGTACTTC.

This clone appeared a few times. This chain connects TRBV3-1 (or the pseudogene TRBV3-2) to TRBJ2-5; possible D gene TRBD2, 6 bases. Germline CDR1 and CDR2: LGHDT and YNNKEL (reference sequence). Between the trimmed V and J ends, which lost 4 bases and 0 bases, there was a span of 18 bases. The CDR3 has 17 residues. In DNA, the CDR3 is TGTGCCAGCAGCCCGCGCGTAGCGGCCCCGTACCAAGAGACCCAGTACTTC. The encoded protein is CASSPRVAAPYQETQYF.

The rearrangement uses TRBV7-2 and TRBJ2-3; TRBD2 matches at 9 bases. Trimming removed 2 bases from V and 3 bases from J; junction bases left unmatched: 3. The germline gives CDR1 SGHTA, CDR2 FQGNSA. CDR3 size: 15 residues. CDR3: CASSLYSGRTDTQYF. The CDR3 DNA reads as TGTGCCAGCAGCTTATATAGCGGGAGAACAGATACGCAGTATTTT.

This chain uses TRBV11-2 with TRBJ2-5; D is undetermined. There are 13 residues in the CDR3. V lost 5 bases to trimming and J lost 1 base, with 8 bases between them. Germline-derived CDR1 and CDR2 are SGHAT and FQNNGV. As DNA, the CDR3 is TGTGCCAGCAGCCCTAAGCCCCAAGAGACCCAGTACTTC. Protein product: CASSPKPQETQYF.

The chain uses TRBV3-1 (or the pseudogene TRBV3-2) and TRBJ2-1; a weak D match, TRBD2 (6 bases). CDR1 and CDR2 (germline): LGHDT, YNNKEL (reference sequence). The CDR3 loop spans 13 amino acids. The germline V and J ends were trimmed by 3 bases and 10 bases, with 13 bases remaining between them. The CDR3 loop is CASSQTRFGEQFF. The CDR3 DNA reads TGTGCCAGCAGCCAGACTAGGTTCGGGGAGCAGTTCTTC.

The chain combines TRBV6-2 or TRBV6-3 with TRBJ2-7, with unresolved D. This CDR3 region has 18 residues. Trimming took 6 bases from V and 2 from J, leaving 26 bases between them. Germline values: CDR1 MNHEY, CDR2 SVGEGT. For the CDR3, the DNA is TGTGCCAGCAGCTTCTCTATACAAGTGCAGGATCATCCCTACGAGCAGTACTTC. It codes for CASSFSIQVQDHPYEQYF.

The chain is built from TRBV7-3 and TRBJ2-7, with D unresolved. Germline CDR1 reads SGHTA; CDR2 reads FQGTGA. V gave up 1 base and J gave up 5 bases, with 9 bases separating them. The CDR3 is made up of 13 amino acids. The CDR3 region has the DNA TGTGCCAGCAGCTTAAATAGTATCCACGAGCAGTACTTC. As protein: CASSLNSIHEQYF.

The J gene is TRBJ1-2, the V gene TRBV7-2; no reliable D call. V was cut by 1 base and J by 4 bases, with 4 bases left in between. Germline loops: CDR1 SGHTA, CDR2 FQGNSA. The CDR3 is 12 amino acids. The CDR3 loop reads CASSLDSYGYTF. In DNA, the CDR3 is TGTGCCAGCAGCTTAGACAGCTATGGCTACACCTTC.